This passage covers 23 T cell receptor beta chains from one sample sequenced in a study of long-term antiretroviral therapy in people with HIV (dated by TCRdb to between 2022 and 2023). The immunoSEQ hsTCRB v3.0 assay was used at survey level resolution to sequence the TRB variable region. TCRdb stores this immuneACCESS table with in-frame sequences only. Part of the clones is absent; in the studies checked, under half of the shortfall reflects unresolved V genes, and no reason is known for the rest. The sample table contains roughly 24,000 clones; only one count was recorded for approximately 81% of them. Approximately 9.2% of the sample comes from the top ten. The starting material was unsorted PBMCs, obtained roughly 4.9 years after starting antiretroviral therapy. The receptor set was obtained from a man aged 40-49 years with HIV.

V gene TRBV6-5 combines with J gene TRBJ1-1; D perhaps matches TRBD1 (5 bases). The CDR3 runs to 14 residues. The V and J ends lost 5 bases and 5 bases respectively, with 15 bases between them. The germline CDR1 and CDR2 sequences are MNHEY and SVGAGI. The CDR3 nucleotides read TGTGCCAGCAGTCGGCCGGGGGTGAGTACTGAAGCTTTCTTT. Amino acid sequence: CASSRPGVSTEAFF.

V usage is TRBV11-2 and J usage is TRBJ2-7; possible D gene TRBD2, 6 bases. V gave up 5 bases and J gave up 5 bases, with 10 bases separating them. The germline V gene has CDR1 SGHAT and CDR2 FQNNGV. CDR3 length equals 12 residues. The CDR3 protein is CASSQWGDEQYF. The CDR3 DNA follows: TGTGCCAGCAGCCAGTGGGGGGACGAGCAGTACTTC.

The chain is built from TRBV19 and TRBJ1-5, with D uncertain. The CDR3 has 17 amino acids. V was trimmed by 7 bases and J by 0 bases, leaving 19 bases between them. Germline CDR1 is LNHDA and CDR2 is SQIVND (reference sequence). The DNA of the CDR3 is TGTGCCAGTACCTCACCCGCCGGGGTTGGTAGCAATCAGCCCCAGCATTTT. Protein sequence: CASTSPAGVGSNQPQHF.

The genes are TRBV20-1 and TRBJ1-4, with a possible D match to TRBD1 (6 bases). Germline values: CDR1 DFQATT, CDR2 SNEGSKA (reference sequence). The CDR3 runs to 11 residues. As DNA, the CDR3 is TGCGGGGGCGGGGGGAATGAAAAACTGTTTTTT. Translation: CGGGGNEKLFF.

The chain combines TRBV7-9 with TRBJ2-5, with 7 bases aligning to TRBD1. The J call may be faulty, since TRBJ2-7 better matches the DNA end. CDR1 SEHNR and CDR2 FQNEAQ come from the germline V gene (reference sequence). This CDR3 has 13 amino acids. The CDR3 sequence is CASRQGTSYEQYF. The CDR3 coding sequence is TGTGCCAGCAGACAGGGGACCTCCTACGAGCAGTACTTC.

This chain uses TRBV11-1 with TRBJ2-7; TRBD2 is a possible D gene (5 bases). Trimming removed 5 bases from V and 3 bases from J, with 8 bases in between. Germline CDR1 and CDR2: SGHAT and FQDESV (reference sequence). The CDR3 covers 12 residues. The CDR3 sequence: CASSTRFYEQYF. The CDR3 DNA reads TGTGCCAGCAGCACTAGATTCTACGAGCAGTACTTC.

The V gene is TRBV4-1, the J gene TRBJ2-3; D may be TRBD2 (5 bases). The CDR3 is 15 residues long. Per germline, CDR1 MGHRA and CDR2 YSYEKL. Trimming removed 3 bases from V and 4 bases from J, with 14 bases in between. The CDR3 is CASSQRADSADTQYF. In DNA, the CDR3 is TGCGCCAGCAGCCAGAGAGCGGATTCGGCAGATACGCAGTATTTT.

In this sample, this clone turned up once. The V gene is TRBV30, the J gene TRBJ1-2; maybe TRBD1 (5 bases). This CDR3 has 16 amino acids. Germline V gives CDR1 GTSNPN, CDR2 SVGIG (reference sequence). Trimming left V 5 bases short and J 0 bases short, with 19 bases between. CDR3 amino acids: CAWVPPLRDSNYGYTF. The DNA for the CDR3 is TGTGCCTGGGTCCCCCCCCTCAGGGACTCTAACTATGGCTACACCTTC. Looking up the rest from reference TRBV30 and TRBJ1-2 gives the full variable domain: SQTIHQWPATLVQPVGSPLSLECTVEGTSNPNLYWYRQAAGRGLQLLFYSVGIGQISSEVPQNLSASRPQDRQFILSSKKLLLSDSGFYLCAWVPPLRDSNYGYTFGSGTRLTVV.

The chain links TRBV6-5 to TRBJ1-1, with TRBD1 as a possible D gene (5 bases). Germline CDR1 MNHEY, CDR2 SVGAGI. Trimming took 6 bases from V and 7 from J, leaving 12 bases between them. There are 12 residues in the CDR3. CDR3 region: CASRDGTLEAFF. The CDR3 region has the DNA TGTGCCAGCAGGGACGGGACCCTTGAAGCTTTCTTT.

The chain is built from TRBV19 and TRBJ1-1, with D maybe TRBD1 (6 bases). In germline, CDR1 is LNHDA, CDR2 SQIVND (reference sequence). This CDR3 region has 13 residues. Trimming stripped 5 bases from V and 1 base from J, with 8 bases between. CDR3 nucleotide sequence: TGTGCCAGTAGTGGGGACACGAACACTGAAGCTTTCTTT. Protein: CASSGDTNTEAFF. Complete variable domain (other parts from reference TRBV19 and TRBJ1-1): DGGITQSPKYLFRKEGQNVTLSCEQNLNHDAMYWYRQDPGQGLRLIYYSQIVNDFQKGDIAEGYSVSREKKESFPLTVTSAQKNPTAFYLCASSGDTNTEAFFGQGTRLTVV.

The chain links TRBV29-1 to TRBJ1-2, with TRBD1 as a possible D gene (6 bases). V shed 0 bases and J shed 2 bases, with 10 bases lying between them. This CDR3 contains 14 residues. Germline V gene data show CDR1 as SQVTM and CDR2 as ANQGSEA. This chain's CDR3 is CSVEDQGRNYGYTF. Written as DNA, the CDR3 is TGCAGCGTTGAAGATCAGGGGCGGAACTATGGCTACACCTTC.

The V call is TRBV18, the J call TRBJ1-4, with D uncertain. The V end lost 4 bases, the J end lost 8 bases, and 14 bases lay between the germline ends. The CDR3 has 14 residues. Germline assignment: CDR1 KGHSH and CDR2 LQKENI. CDR3 nucleotides: TGTGCCAGCTCACTCGACCCGGTTGGGGAAAAACTGTTTTTT. It codes for CASSLDPVGEKLFF. Complete variable domain (other parts from reference TRBV18 and TRBJ1-4): NAGVMQNPRHLVRRRGQEARLRCSPMKGHSHVYWYRQLPEEGLKFMVYLQKENIIDESGMPKERFSAEFPKEGPSILRIQQVVRGDSAAYFCASSLDPVGEKLFFGSGTQLSVL.

The rearrangement joins TRBV5-1 to TRBJ1-2, with D perhaps matching TRBD1 (5 bases). The CDR3 is made up of 13 amino acids. CDR1 is SGHRS, CDR2 YFSETQ, per germline. The germline V and J ends were trimmed by 5 bases and 1 base, with 9 bases remaining between them. This CDR3 reads CASSDGGNYGYTF. For the CDR3, the DNA is TGCGCCAGCAGTGACGGGGGTAACTATGGCTACACCTTC. Full variable domain (outside the CDR3, taken from reference TRBV5-1 and TRBJ1-2): KAGVTQTPRYLIKTRGQQVTLSCSPISGHRSVSWYQQTPGQGLQFLFEYFSETQRNKGNFPGRFSGRQFSNSRSEMNVSTLELGDSALYLCASSDGGNYGYTFGSGTRLTVV.

The chain joins TRBV19 to TRBJ1-5; D unresolved. Germline CDR1 LNHDA, CDR2 SQIVND (reference sequence). The CDR3 contains 13 residues. V lost 9 bases, J lost 6 bases, and 15 bases lay in between. CDR3 region: CASPEGKGQPQHF. The CDR3 coding sequence is TGTGCCAGCCCGGAGGGCAAGGGTCAGCCCCAGCATTTT.

The chain has TRBV6-4 and TRBJ2-1; 8 bases fit TRBD2. The length of the CDR3 is 15 residues. Trimming removed 4 bases from V and 8 bases from J; junction bases left unmatched: 10. Per germline, CDR1 MRHNA and CDR2 SNTAGT. The CDR3 nucleotides are TGTGCCAGCAGTGCCTCCTCCGGGACTAGTTATGAGCAGTTCTTC. This codes for CASSASSGTSYEQFF.

The chain recombines TRBV6-6 with TRBJ2-3; 8 bases are a match to TRBD2. CDR1 and CDR2 (germline): MNHNY, SVGAGI (reference sequence). Losses at the gene ends were 8 bases for V and 5 bases for J; bases not matched to a gene: 3. This CDR3 is built from 12 residues. CDR3 in amino acids: CASGLAGDTQYF. The CDR3 nucleotides read TGTGCCAGCGGACTAGCTGGAGATACGCAGTATTTT.

For this clone: At the DNA level, this CDR3 is encoded by other sequences in the same sample as well. The rearrangement joins TRBV18 to TRBJ2-1; the match to TRBD2 covers 8 bases. The CDR3 length is 14 residues. Germline values: CDR1 KGHSH, CDR2 LQKENI. V gave up 2 bases and J gave up 4 bases; unmatched junction bases: 1. CDR3 nucleotide sequence: TGTGCCAGCTCACCATCGGGAGGGTACAATGAGCAGTTCTTC. It yields the protein CASSPSGGYNEQFF.

This clone was picked up one time. J is TRBJ2-3 and V is TRBV9; unclear D gene. The CDR3 runs to 16 residues. Trimming took off 4 bases at V and 1 base at J, with 16 bases between the two ends. The V gene's germline CDR1 is SGDLS and CDR2 YYNGEE. The CDR3 DNA reads TGTGCCAGCAGCTCCCGTCAGTGGGATGGCACAGATACGCAGTATTTT. This gives the protein CASSSRQWDGTDTQYF.

This rearrangement joins TRBV7-2 to TRBJ1-2; 9 bases line up with TRBD1. There are 14 residues in the CDR3. The germline gives CDR1 SGHTA, CDR2 FQGNSA. J lost 8 bases, V lost 3 bases, and 7 bases had no gene match. The CDR3 sequence: CASSFTGGARGYTF. In DNA, the CDR3 is TGTGCCAGCAGCTTTACAGGGGGCGCGAGGGGCTACACCTTC.

The gene calls are TRBV11-1 and TRBJ1-1; TRBD1 is a possible D gene (5 bases). Germline values: CDR1 SGHAT, CDR2 FQDESV (reference sequence). Trimming stripped 1 base from V and 5 bases from J, with 11 bases between. This CDR3 is built from 14 residues. This CDR3 reads CASSLGDRRTEAFF. DNA of the CDR3: TGTGCCAGCAGCTTAGGGGACCGAAGAACTGAAGCTTTCTTT.

The chain couples TRBV9 to TRBJ1-2; the match to TRBD1 covers 8 bases. The CDR3 runs to 13 residues. Germline assignment: CDR1 SGDLS and CDR2 YYNGEE. V trimming: 4 bases; J trimming: 4 bases; junction bases outside the gene matches: 3. The CDR3 reads CASSSGQVYGYTF. CDR3 nucleotide sequence: TGTGCCAGCAGCTCGGGACAGGTCTATGGCTACACCTTC.

The V call is TRBV7-2, the J call TRBJ2-5, with 7 bases aligning to TRBD1. With 6 bases clipped from V and 2 bases from J, the junction kept 6 bases outside the gene matches. The CDR3 length is 14 residues. Germline V CDR1 and CDR2: SGHTA, FQGNSA. The CDR3 DNA sequence: TGTGCCAGCAGTCCCCAGACAGGGCAAGAGACCCAGTACTTC. Translating it yields CASSPQTGQETQYF.

The rearrangement joins TRBV11-2 to TRBJ1-2, with TRBD1 as a possible D gene (6 bases). Trimming took 4 bases from V and 4 from J, leaving 10 bases between them. The CDR3 runs 13 residues. Per germline, CDR1 SGHAT and CDR2 FQNNGV. For the CDR3, the DNA is TGTGCCAGCAGCTCAACAGGGCTCTATGGCTACACCTTC. The encoded protein is CASSSTGLYGYTF. The whole variable domain, remainder taken from reference TRBV11-2 and TRBJ1-2, is EAGVAQSPRYKIIEKRQSVAFWCNPISGHATLYWYQQILGQGPKLLIQFQNNGVVDDSQLPKDRFSAERLKGVDSTLKIQPAKLEDSAVYLCASSSTGLYGYTFGSGTRLTVV.